This note documents a single T cell receptor (beta chain) sequence. Antigen unknown. These data are taken from a study of radiotherapy plus CTLA-4 blockade in lung cancer. Overall study: Objective responses were seen in under 20% of patients, disease control in more than 30%. Study-wide results and caveats: In blood, early T cell clone dynamics reportedly predicted response best, together with interferon-beta.

Germline CDR1 is SNHLY and CDR2 is FYNNEI. The V end was cut by 6 bases, the J end by 5 bases, with 14 bases between. This CDR3 spans 14 amino acids. Clones were sequenced by immunoSEQ multiplex PCR, and TCRdb holds only the in-frame ones, with some missing. The profile covers some 66,000 clones, with approximately 83% appearing a single time and around 4% taken by the ten largest. This chain links TRBV2 with TRBJ1-5, with D uncertain. Sequencing was performed on peripheral blood, taken from a patient treated with radiotherapy plus ipilimumab. This receptor was taken from a human donor with non-small cell lung cancer who had a partial response to radiotherapy plus ipilimumab. The DNA for the CDR3 is TGTGCCAGCAGGCGGGGTCAGCTAGATCAGCCCCAGCATTTT. This gives the protein CASRRGQLDQPQHF.